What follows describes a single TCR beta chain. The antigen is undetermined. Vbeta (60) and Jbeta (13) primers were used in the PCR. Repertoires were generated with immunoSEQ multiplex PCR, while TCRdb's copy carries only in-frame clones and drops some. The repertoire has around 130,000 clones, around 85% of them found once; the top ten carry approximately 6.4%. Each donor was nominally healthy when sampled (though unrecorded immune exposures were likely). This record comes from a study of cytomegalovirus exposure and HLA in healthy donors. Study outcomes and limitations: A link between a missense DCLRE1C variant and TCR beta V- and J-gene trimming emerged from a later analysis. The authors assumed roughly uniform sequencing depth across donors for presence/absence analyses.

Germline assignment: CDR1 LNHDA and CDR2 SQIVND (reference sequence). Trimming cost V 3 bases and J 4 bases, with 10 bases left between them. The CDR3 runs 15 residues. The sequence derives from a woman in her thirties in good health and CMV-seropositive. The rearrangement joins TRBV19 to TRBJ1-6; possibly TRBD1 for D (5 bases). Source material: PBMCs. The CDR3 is CASSMGQEYNSPLHF. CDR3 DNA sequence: TGTGCCAGTAGTATGGGGCAGGAGTATAATTCACCCCTCCACTTT.